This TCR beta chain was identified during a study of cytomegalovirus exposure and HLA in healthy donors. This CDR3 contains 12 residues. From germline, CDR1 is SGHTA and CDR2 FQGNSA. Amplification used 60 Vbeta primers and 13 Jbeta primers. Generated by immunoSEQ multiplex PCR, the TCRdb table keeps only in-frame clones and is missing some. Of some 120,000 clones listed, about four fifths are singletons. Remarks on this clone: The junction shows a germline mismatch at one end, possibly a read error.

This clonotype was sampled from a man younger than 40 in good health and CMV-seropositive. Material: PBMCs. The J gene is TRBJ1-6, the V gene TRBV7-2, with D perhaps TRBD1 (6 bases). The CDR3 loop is CASSHRGAELSF. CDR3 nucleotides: TGTGCCAGCAGCCATCGGGGGGCCGAACTCAGCTTT.